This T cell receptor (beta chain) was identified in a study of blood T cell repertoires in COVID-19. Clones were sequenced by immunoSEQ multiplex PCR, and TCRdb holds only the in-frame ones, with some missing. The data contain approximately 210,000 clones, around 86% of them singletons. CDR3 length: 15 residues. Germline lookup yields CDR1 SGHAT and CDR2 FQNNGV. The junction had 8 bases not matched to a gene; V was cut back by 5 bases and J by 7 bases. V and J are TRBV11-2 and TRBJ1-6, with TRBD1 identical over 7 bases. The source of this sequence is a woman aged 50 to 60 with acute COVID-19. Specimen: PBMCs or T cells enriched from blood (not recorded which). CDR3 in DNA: TGTGCCAGCAGCGCCGGGACAGTTCCGAATTCACCCCTCCACTTT. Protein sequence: CASSAGTVPNSPLHF.